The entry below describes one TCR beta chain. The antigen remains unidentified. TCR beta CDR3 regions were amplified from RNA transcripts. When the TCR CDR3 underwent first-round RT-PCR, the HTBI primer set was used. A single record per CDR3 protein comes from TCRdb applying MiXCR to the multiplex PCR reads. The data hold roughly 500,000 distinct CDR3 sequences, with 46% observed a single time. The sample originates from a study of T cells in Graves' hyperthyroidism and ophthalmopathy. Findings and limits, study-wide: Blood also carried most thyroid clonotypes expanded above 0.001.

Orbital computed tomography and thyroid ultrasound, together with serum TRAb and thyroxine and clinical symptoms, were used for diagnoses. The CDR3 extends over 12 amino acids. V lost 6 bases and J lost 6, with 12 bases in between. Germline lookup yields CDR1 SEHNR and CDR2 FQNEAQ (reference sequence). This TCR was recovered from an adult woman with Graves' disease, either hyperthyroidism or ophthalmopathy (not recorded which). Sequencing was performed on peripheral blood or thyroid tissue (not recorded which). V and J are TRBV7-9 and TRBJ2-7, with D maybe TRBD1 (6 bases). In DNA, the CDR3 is TGTGCCAGCAGTTTAAACAGGGTCGAGCAGTACTTC. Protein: CASSLNRVEQYF.